A single sample gave rise to the 14 T cell receptor beta chains below, sequenced in a study of response to subunit inactivated influenza vaccine. TCRdb itself ran the RT-PCR reads through MiXCR, one entry per CDR3 protein. The table includes 550,000 to 800,000 distinct CDR3 sequences, around a sixth detected once. The sequencing used PBMCs from blood, collected about 12 days after vaccination. These receptors were collected from a man aged 50 to 60 who received an inactivated influenza vaccine.

This clonotype was seen a handful of times. This rearrangement joins TRBV11-2 to TRBJ2-5; D possibly corresponds to TRBD1 (6 bases). Trimming pared 5 bases from V and 5 bases from J, leaving 18 bases between. The length of the CDR3 is 15 residues. Germline CDR1 reads SGHAT; CDR2 reads FQNNGV. The CDR3 is CASSHSQGVLETQYF. Written as DNA, the CDR3 is TGTGCCAGCAGCCACTCACAGGGAGTATTGGAGACCCAGTACTTC.

This clonotype was recorded a few times. Sequence at one end of the junction differs from germline and may be a read error. This chain uses TRBV29-1 with TRBJ2-5, with TRBD2 identical over 8 bases. Germline lookup yields CDR1 SQVTM and CDR2 ANQGSEA. The CDR3 has 11 residues. The CDR3, as DNA: TGCAGCGTTGAAGATCTCGGGGGGGAGGCTTTC. This sequence encodes CSVEDLGGEAF. Together with reference TRBV29-1 and TRBJ2-5, the CDR3 gives the full variable domain: SAVISQKPSRDICQRGTSLTIQCQVDSQVTMMFWYRQQPGQSLTLIATANQGSEATYESGFVIDKFPISRPNLTFSTLTVSNMSPEDSSIYLCSVEDLGGEAFGPGTRLLVL.

V usage is TRBV2 and J usage is TRBJ2-3; D possibly corresponds to TRBD2 (6 bases). Trimming cost V 6 bases and J 3 bases, with 16 bases left between them. CDR3 size: 15 residues. Germline assignment: CDR1 SNHLY and CDR2 FYNNEI. This chain's CDR3 is CASSDRTTETDTQYF. Here the CDR3 DNA reads TGTGCCAGCAGCGACCGGACTACTGAGACAGATACGCAGTATTTT.

This clonotype was counted between two and nine times. The chain carries TRBV5-1 and TRBJ2-1; no reliable D call. V lost 0 bases, J lost 5 bases, and 9 bases lay in between. CDR3 length: 14 amino acids. Germline-derived CDR1 and CDR2 are SGHRS and YFSETQ. The CDR3 region has the DNA TGCGCCAGCAGCTTGGGTTACCGTCACAATGAGCAGTTCTTC. It encodes CASSLGYRHNEQFF.

This clonotype occurred a few times. The chain combines TRBV28 with TRBJ1-1; D is perhaps TRBD1 (5 bases). V was clipped by 4 bases and J by 3 bases, with 15 bases between them. Per the germline V gene, CDR1 is MDHEN and CDR2 is SYDVKM. The CDR3 extends over 15 amino acids. The chain's CDR3 is CASSSPGGGDTEAFF. The CDR3 coding sequence is TGTGCCAGCAGTTCCCCCGGGGGAGGGGACACTGAAGCTTTCTTT.

The chain combines TRBV5-1 with TRBJ2-6; D uncertain. V was clipped by 8 bases and J by 4 bases, with 19 bases between them. The germline V gene has CDR1 SGHRS and CDR2 YFSETQ. The CDR3 sequence is 16 residues long. In nucleotides, the CDR3 is TGCGCCAGTTACCCTCCGGCTGGAGAGGGGGCCAACGTCCTGACTTTC. This codes for CASYPPAGEGANVLTF.

This clonotype was counted ten times or more. The chain joins TRBV28 to TRBJ2-1; the D call may be TRBD1 or TRBD2 (6 bases each). V dropped 8 bases and J dropped 0 bases, with 11 bases sitting between them. The CDR3 length is 14 residues. Germline values: CDR1 MDHEN, CDR2 SYDVKM. The CDR3 DNA is TGTGCCAGCGTAGGGGGGAGCTCCTACAATGAGCAGTTCTTC. It codes for CASVGGSSYNEQFF.

This clonotype was found a few times. The rearrangement uses TRBV29-1 and TRBJ2-1; 13 nucleotides line up with TRBD2. Trimming took 2 bases from V and 4 from J; bases not matched to a gene: 2. The CDR3 has 15 amino acids. Germline lookup yields CDR1 SQVTM and CDR2 ANQGSEA. CDR3 sequence (DNA): TGCAGCGTTGAATCGGGACTAGCGGGGTACAATGAGCAGTTCTTC. It specifies CSVESGLAGYNEQFF.

This clonotype was counted only a few times. V usage is TRBV5-6 and J usage is TRBJ2-1; D is possibly TRBD2 (5 bases). Trimming stripped 6 bases from V and 7 bases from J, with 23 bases between. The germline V gene encodes CDR1 SGHDT and CDR2 YYEEEE. The CDR3 is 16 residues long. The CDR3 here is CASNTGRRSFWNEQFF. The CDR3 DNA follows: TGTGCCAGCAACACCGGCCGGAGGAGCTTTTGGAATGAGCAGTTCTTC. The full variable domain, in which reference TRBV5-6 and TRBJ2-1 provide the parts outside the CDR3, is DAGVTQSPTHLIKTRGQQVTLRCSPKSGHDTVSWYQQALGQGPQFIFQYYEEEERQRGNFPDRFSGHQFPNYSSELNVNALLLGDSALYLCASNTGRRSFWNEQFFGPGTRLTVL.

The rearrangement joins TRBV18 to TRBJ2-5; 9 nucleotides line up with TRBD2. Germline V gives CDR1 KGHSH, CDR2 LQKENI. The CDR3 length is 15 residues. V lost 1 base and J lost 5; bases outside the gene matches: 5. The CDR3 DNA reads TGTGCCAGCTCACCACTGCGGGAGGGCGAGGAGACCCAGTACTTC. The encoded protein is CASSPLREGEETQYF.

The genes are TRBV4-1 and TRBJ2-2, with no clear D. The V end lost 4 bases, the J end lost 6 bases, and 9 bases lay between the germline ends. The CDR3 is 13 residues long. CDR1 and CDR2 from the germline V gene are MGHRA and YSYEKL. The CDR3 DNA reads TGCGCCAGCAGCCGAACTGGGGCCGGGGAGCTGTTTTTT. This encodes CASSRTGAGELFF.

In its sample, this clonotype was seen a few times. The CDR3 region has the DNA TGCGCCAGCAGCACCTTCAGCACAGATACGCAGTATTTT. It translates to CASSTFSTDTQYF. The chain combines TRBV5-1 with TRBJ2-3; D is ambiguous. The V gene lost 4 bases and the J gene lost 0 bases, with 6 bases spanning the gap. Germline V gives CDR1 SGHRS, CDR2 YFSETQ. CDR3 length equals 13 residues.

This clonotype was counted many times. The chain employs TRBV5-6 and TRBJ2-7; 9 nucleotides align to TRBD2. Germline trimming cut 1 base from V and 2 bases from J; bases unmatched to any gene: 4. The germline V gene has CDR1 SGHDT and CDR2 YYEEEE. The CDR3 covers 15 residues. This CDR3 is CASSLSLAGPYEQYF. The CDR3 nucleotides are TGTGCCAGCAGCTTGTCACTAGCGGGTCCCTACGAGCAGTACTTC.

The chain employs TRBV5-1 and TRBJ2-7; 8 nucleotides line up with TRBD2. Germline V lookup: CDR1 SGHRS, CDR2 YFSETQ. This CDR3 has 16 residues. J was trimmed by 2 bases and V by 4 bases; bases with no gene match: 11. The DNA of the CDR3 is TGCGCCAGCAGCGACAAGGCTAGCGGGCTTACCTACGAGCAGTACTTC. Translating gives CASSDKASGLTYEQYF.